The 11 T cell receptor beta chains presented below share a single source sample, sequenced in a study of control samples from healthy donors and cancer patients. The table came from immunoSEQ multiplex PCR; TCRdb's copy has only in-frame clones and leaves some out. The repertoire holds under 20,000 clones, with around four fifths as singletons. Source material: PBMCs. These TCRs come from a woman aged 70 to 79 with lung cancer.

The rearrangement uses TRBV18 and TRBJ2-7; TRBD1 aligns across 8 bases. The CDR3 spans 14 residues. With V trimmed by 3 bases and J by 2 bases, 3 bases remained unmatched. Germline V lookup: CDR1 KGHSH, CDR2 LQKENI. The CDR3 protein is CASSPTGVPYEQYF. CDR3 DNA: TGTGCCAGCTCACCGACAGGGGTCCCCTACGAGCAGTACTTC.

The chain employs TRBV7-8 and TRBJ1-1; perhaps TRBD1 as D (6 bases). CDR1 is SGHVS and CDR2 is FQNEAQ in the germline V gene. V was trimmed by 5 bases and J by 6 bases, leaving 19 bases between them. The CDR3 runs to 15 residues. CDR3 sequence: CASSRRTVGQPEAFF. DNA for the CDR3: TGTGCCAGCAGCCGACGGACAGTCGGCCAGCCTGAAGCTTTCTTT. Combining the CDR3 with reference TRBV7-8 and TRBJ1-1 gives the whole variable domain GAGVSQSPRYKVAKRGQDVALRCDPISGHVSLFWYQQALGQGPEFLTYFQNEAQLDKSGLPSDRFFAERPEGSVSTLKIQRTQQEDSAVYLCASSRRTVGQPEAFFGQGTRLTVV.

The chain has TRBV3-1 (or the pseudogene TRBV3-2) and TRBJ1-5; TRBD1 is a possible D gene (6 bases). There are 15 residues in the CDR3. V was clipped by 0 bases and J by 6 bases, with 12 bases between them. CDR1 and CDR2 (germline): LGHDT, YNNKEL (reference sequence). The CDR3 sequence is CASSQETGLGQPQHF. The DNA for the CDR3 is TGTGCCAGCAGCCAAGAAACAGGGCTGGGTCAGCCCCAGCATTTT.

The V gene is TRBV6-5, the J gene TRBJ2-6; D call uncertain. The germline gives CDR1 MNHEY, CDR2 SVGAGI. This CDR3 has 15 residues. Trimming left V 4 bases short and J 2 bases short, with 9 bases between. The CDR3: CASSSRAPGANVLTF. In nucleotides, the CDR3 is TGTGCCAGCAGTTCAAGGGCGCCTGGGGCCAACGTCCTGACTTTC.

The chain links TRBV29-1 to TRBJ1-2; D is possibly TRBD1 (6 bases). The ends were cut back, 6 bases at V and 8 bases at J, with 22 bases in the middle. There are 14 residues in the CDR3. Looked up from germline, CDR1 is SQVTM and CDR2 is ANQGSEA. CDR3 DNA sequence: TGCAGCGTCGACGCGGGCGGCAGGGGCGACGGCTACACCTTC. Residues: CSVDAGGRGDGYTF.

This sequence joins TRBV25-1 and TRBJ2-3; TRBD2 agrees at 10 bases. CDR1 and CDR2 (germline): MGHDK, SYGVNS. Trimming cost V 1 base and J 6 bases; bases outside gene matches: 7. The CDR3 is made up of 16 amino acids. The CDR3 protein is CASSEWNSGRPDTQYF. The CDR3 DNA reads TGTGCCAGCAGTGAATGGAATAGCGGGAGGCCGGATACGCAGTATTTT.

The chain uses TRBV5-1 and TRBJ2-6; D possibly corresponds to TRBD1 (6 bases). Trimming removed 1 base from V and 0 bases from J, with 14 bases in between. Per germline, CDR1 SGHRS and CDR2 YFSETQ. CDR3 size: 18 residues. The CDR3 nucleotides read TGCGCCAGCAGCTTGTGGCAGGGGCACCCCTCTGGGGCCAACGTCCTGACTTTC. Its translation is CASSLWQGHPSGANVLTF. Drawing the rest from reference TRBV5-1 and TRBJ2-6, the complete variable domain is KAGVTQTPRYLIKTRGQQVTLSCSPISGHRSVSWYQQTPGQGLQFLFEYFSETQRNKGNFPGRFSGRQFSNSRSEMNVSTLELGDSALYLCASSLWQGHPSGANVLTFGAGSRLTVL.

This rearrangement joins TRBV7-2 to TRBJ2-5; 7 bases are a match to TRBD2. This CDR3 has 14 residues. Germline V gene data show CDR1 as SGHTA and CDR2 as FQGNSA. J lost 2 bases, V lost 1 base, and 1 base had no gene match. The CDR3 DNA reads as TGTGCCAGCAGCTTAGGACTAGCTCAAGAGACCCAGTACTTC. This codes for CASSLGLAQETQYF. Looking up the rest from reference TRBV7-2 and TRBJ2-5 gives the full variable domain: GAGVSQSPSNKVTEKGKDVELRCDPISGHTALYWYRQSLGQGLEFLIYFQGNSAPDKSGLPSDRFSAERTGGSVSTLTIQRTQQEDSAVYLCASSLGLAQETQYFGPGTRLLVL.

There are a few counts of this clone. The chain couples TRBV11-2 to TRBJ2-7; D call uncertain. The CDR3 contains 17 residues. Germline CDR1 SGHAT, CDR2 FQNNGV. The V end lost 4 bases, the J end lost 0 bases, and 19 bases lay between the germline ends. CDR3: CASSSWPQVKSSYEQYF. CDR3 sequence (DNA): TGTGCCAGCAGCTCCTGGCCGCAGGTAAAAAGCTCCTACGAGCAGTACTTC.

This sequence joins TRBV3-1 (or the pseudogene TRBV3-2) and TRBJ1-3; D gene unclear. In germline, CDR1 is LGHDT, CDR2 YNNKEL (reference sequence). This CDR3 spans 13 amino acids. Trimming cost V 2 bases and J 6 bases, with 8 bases left between them. CDR3 DNA sequence: TGTGCCAGCAGCCAACGTCAGATAAACACCATATATTTT. It is translated as CASSQRQINTIYF.

V gene TRBV5-5 combines with J gene TRBJ1-1; no firm D call. This CDR3 spans 15 amino acids. Germline CDR1 reads SGHKS; CDR2 reads YYEKEE (reference sequence). Between the trimmed V and J ends, which lost 2 bases and 2 bases, there was a span of 13 bases. CDR3: CASSFDINSNTEAFF. Here the CDR3 DNA reads TGTGCCAGCAGCTTTGACATCAACTCTAACACTGAAGCTTTCTTT.